Listed below are T cell receptor beta chains from one sample, sequenced in a study of T cells in localized non-small cell lung cancer. Some clones are missing from TCRdb's copy, which holds only in-frame ones; the method was immunoSEQ multiplex PCR. The sample carries more than 1,000 clones, 17% recorded once. This sample comprised lung tumor tissue, obtained before any cancer treatment. These receptors all come from a woman aged 40-69 years with stage II lung adenocarcinoma. The CDR3 runs from the conserved cysteine through the conserved F or W. A D gene is named only where the DNA matches it firmly. Size is stated for part of the rows, as once, few or many counts, or as a class when the clone is expanded.

j_call | clone_size | v_call | d_call | cdr3_length | cdr3_nt | cdr3_aa
TRBJ1-2 | NA | TRBV19 | NA | 14 | TGTGCCAGTAGTATTTCGGCAGGGAACGGGGGCTACACCTTC | CASSISAGNGGYTF
TRBJ1-6 | medium-sized | TRBV6-8 | NA | 15 | TGTGCCAGCAGTCCCTCCTTTTTGAACAATTCACCCCTCCACTTT | CASSPSFLNNSPLHF
TRBJ2-7 | NA | TRBV14 | TRBD2 | 14 | TGTGCCAGCAGCCAAGCGGGAGGGCCCAACGAGCAGTACTTC | CASSQAGGPNEQYF
TRBJ1-1 | medium-sized | TRBV6-8 | NA | 15 | TGTGCCAGCAGTTACTCGATAACGGCGGGGGCAAAAGCTTTCTTT | CASSYSITAGAKAFF
TRBJ2-7 | NA | TRBV28 | NA | 13 | TGTGCCAGCAGTTACGGGATTGCCTACGAGCAGTACTTC | CASSYGIAYEQYF
TRBJ2-4 | few | TRBV6-8 | TRBD1 | 15 | TGTGCCAGCAGACCTAGGACAGGGGGGAAAAACATTCAGTACTTC | CASRPRTGGKNIQYF
TRBJ1-4 | NA | TRBV23-1 | NA | 13 | TGCGCCAGCAGAGCCGGGGGAGATGAAAAACTGTTTTTT | CASRAGGDEKLFF
TRBJ2-7 | few | TRBV6-8 | TRBD1 | 14 | TGTGCCAGCAGTGTTGGGGGACAGCAGTACGAGCAGTACTTC | CASSVGGQQYEQYF
TRBJ2-7 | few | TRBV9 | NA | 15 | TGTGCCAGCAGCGCCCAGGACAGCTCAACCTACGAGCAGTACTTC | CASSAQDSSTYEQYF
TRBJ1-3 | medium-sized | TRBV6-8 | NA | 15 | TGTGCCAGCAGTGATAGGAGGGGCTCTGGAAACACCATATATTTT | CASSDRRGSGNTIYF
TRBJ2-7 | medium-sized | TRBV6-8 | TRBD2 | 17 | TGTGCCAGCAGTTACTCTTTAGCGGGAGCTAGCTCCTACGAGCAGTACTTC | CASSYSLAGASSYEQYF
TRBJ2-1 | NA | TRBV11-3 | TRBD2 | 20 | TGTGCCAGCAGCAAAGGCATCTTAAGCGGGAGCCCCTTCTCCTACAATGAGCAGTTCTTC | CASSKGILSGSPFSYNEQFF
TRBJ2-3 | medium-sized | TRBV9 | TRBD2 | 16 | TGTGCCAGCAGCGTAACCAGCGGGGGGGCCGCAGATACGCAGTATTTT | CASSVTSGGAADTQYF
TRBJ2-3 | NA | TRBV9 | NA | 12 | TGTGCCAGCAGCTCTAGCACAGATACGCAGTATTTT | CASSSSTDTQYF
TRBJ1-5 | large | TRBV30 | NA | 12 | TGTGCCTGGAGTGTGGACAATCAGCCCCAGCATTTT | CAWSVDNQPQHF